Shown below are 32 T cell receptor beta chains from a single sample sequenced in a study of cytomegalovirus exposure and HLA in healthy donors. A multiplex PCR was run with 60 Vbeta primers and 13 Jbeta primers. The table came from immunoSEQ multiplex PCR; TCRdb's copy has only in-frame clones and leaves some out. Found here are more than 95,000 clones, 74% of them singletons; the top ten hold around 4.2%. Sample: PBMCs. The receptors stem from a woman aged 45-60 years in good health and CMV-seropositive.

The gene calls are TRBV5-4 and TRBJ2-7, with a possible D match to TRBD2 (5 bases). Trimming cost V 4 bases and J 4 bases, with 15 bases left between them. Germline V gene data show CDR1 as SGHNT and CDR2 as YYREEE (reference sequence). The CDR3 covers 14 residues. The CDR3 reads CASSPEAGVYEQYF. In nucleotides, the CDR3 is TGTGCCAGCAGCCCCGAGGCCGGGGTTTACGAGCAGTACTTC.

This chain joins TRBV4-3 and TRBJ1-2, with 7 bases that match TRBD1. CDR1 LGHNA and CDR2 YSLEER come from the germline V gene. Trimming cost V 0 bases and J 4 bases; bases outside gene matches: 5. The CDR3 has 15 amino acids. The CDR3 nucleotides read TGCGCCAGCAGCCAAGATTCCAGGGGGGTCTATGGCTACACCTTC. This sequence encodes CASSQDSRGVYGYTF.

J is TRBJ1-1 and V is TRBV19; 9 nucleotides agree with TRBD1. With V trimmed by 5 bases and J by 5 bases, 6 bases remained unmatched. In germline, CDR1 is LNHDA, CDR2 SQIVND (reference sequence). This CDR3 has 14 residues. CDR3: CASSLQGAQTEAFF. DNA of the CDR3: TGTGCCAGTAGTCTACAGGGGGCTCAGACTGAAGCTTTCTTT.

The V call is TRBV10-1, the J call TRBJ1-6, with D possibly being TRBD1 (5 bases). Germline CDR1 is WNHNN and CDR2 is SYGVQD (reference sequence). The V gene lost 11 bases and the J gene lost 8 bases, with 16 bases spanning the gap. The CDR3 loop spans 13 amino acids. CDR3 loop: CAGIPGLDSPLHF. The CDR3 DNA reads TGCGCCGGCATCCCAGGGCTCGATTCACCCCTCCACTTT.

This chain joins TRBV5-4 and TRBJ1-1; 8 bases agree with TRBD1. The trim removed 3 bases at V and 11 bases at J, leaving 15 bases unmatched. Germline CDR1 is SGHNT and CDR2 is YYREEE (reference sequence). The CDR3 is 15 residues long. The CDR3 sequence: CASSSSQLPGGEAFF. CDR3 nucleotides: TGTGCCAGCAGCTCGAGTCAGCTACCAGGGGGCGAGGCTTTCTTT.

V is TRBV4-2 and J is TRBJ2-1, with 7 nucleotides matching TRBD2. Germline V gene lookup returns CDR1 LGHNA and CDR2 YNFKEQ. The CDR3 extends over 15 amino acids. J lost 4 bases, V lost 1 base, and 4 bases had no gene match. CDR3 DNA sequence: TGTGCCAGCAGCCAAGGTCGGGGGGAGTACAATGAGCAGTTCTTC. This translates into CASSQGRGEYNEQFF.

The sample holds a few counts of this clone. This chain links TRBV2 with TRBJ1-4; D gene unclear. Germline V gene data show CDR1 as SNHLY and CDR2 as FYNNEI. V lost 9 bases, J lost 10 bases, and 21 bases lay in between. This CDR3 comprises 14 residues. This CDR3 is CASGMGRNTGKLFF. CDR3 nucleotides: TGTGCCAGTGGCATGGGCAGGAATACTGGAAAACTGTTTTTT.

The chain combines TRBV28 with TRBJ2-7; 9 bases match TRBD1. This CDR3 is 13 amino acids long. Germline CDR1 MDHEN, CDR2 SYDVKM. The trim removed 6 bases at V and 5 bases at J, leaving 5 bases unmatched. The CDR3 region is CASSGTGTDEQYF. Written as DNA, the CDR3 is TGTGCCAGCAGCGGGACAGGGACGGACGAGCAGTACTTC.

The CDR3 sequence: CASRGTAVIYGYTF. CDR3 DNA: TGTGCCAGCAGAGGGACAGCCGTGATCTATGGCTACACCTTC. The chain recombines TRBV2 with TRBJ1-2; TRBD1 aligns across 7 bases. Trimming took 6 bases from V and 4 from J; bases not matched to a gene: 8. CDR1 SNHLY and CDR2 FYNNEI come from the germline V gene. The CDR3 is 14 amino acids.

The CDR3 protein is CATKGGTHEKLFF. The CDR3 bases are TGTGCCACCAAGGGCGGGACGCATGAAAAACTGTTTTTT. This rearrangement joins TRBV28 to TRBJ1-4; D is perhaps TRBD1 (5 bases). Germline CDR1 MDHEN, CDR2 SYDVKM. V was shortened by 10 bases and J by 6 bases, with 15 bases between the two germline ends. The CDR3 sequence is 13 residues long. The full variable domain, its missing parts supplied by reference TRBV28 and TRBJ1-4, is DVKVTQSSRYLVKRTGEKVFLECVQDMDHENMFWYRQDPGLGLRLIYFSYDVKMKEKGDIPEGYSVSREKKERFSLILESASTNQTSMYLCATKGGTHEKLFFGSGTQLSVL.

This sequence joins TRBV5-4 and TRBJ2-6, with D uncertain. Trimming stripped 4 bases from V and 0 bases from J, with 5 bases between. This CDR3 has 14 amino acids. Germline CDR1 is SGHNT and CDR2 is YYREEE (reference sequence). This CDR3 is CASSEVSGANVLTF. DNA of the CDR3: TGTGCCAGCAGCGAGGTCTCTGGGGCCAACGTCCTGACTTTC.

This chain uses TRBV5-6 with TRBJ1-2, with a tentative D call TRBD1 (6 bases). The V and J ends lost 4 bases and 3 bases respectively, with 19 bases between them. Germline CDR1 is SGHDT and CDR2 is YYEEEE. This CDR3 contains 16 residues. CDR3 loop: CASSRETGTRDYGYTF. The DNA for the CDR3 is TGTGCCAGCAGCAGAGAAACAGGGACACGAGACTATGGCTACACCTTC.

This clone appeared a few times. The chain combines TRBV19 with TRBJ1-2, with D unresolved. The CDR3 contains 12 residues. The germline V gene encodes CDR1 LNHDA and CDR2 SQIVND (reference sequence). V lost 0 bases and J lost 3, with 2 bases in between. The CDR3 here is CASSIDDYGYTF. The CDR3 DNA is TGTGCCAGTAGTATAGACGACTATGGCTACACCTTC.

The chain joins TRBV28 to TRBJ1-6, with D tentatively TRBD1 (5 bases). This CDR3 region has 14 residues. Per germline, CDR1 MDHEN and CDR2 SYDVKM. V was cut by 7 bases and J by 4 bases, with 11 bases left in between. For the CDR3, the DNA is TGTGCCAGCACCCTAAGGGGATATAATTCACCCCTCCACTTT. Protein sequence: CASTLRGYNSPLHF. The variable domain in full, with the rest retrieved from reference TRBV28 and TRBJ1-6, is DVKVTQSSRYLVKRTGEKVFLECVQDMDHENMFWYRQDPGLGLRLIYFSYDVKMKEKGDIPEGYSVSREKKERFSLILESASTNQTSMYLCASTLRGYNSPLHFGNGTRLTVT.

The rearrangement links TRBV10-3 to TRBJ1-2; 7 bases match TRBD1. Germline assignment: CDR1 ENHRY and CDR2 SYGVKD. J lost 4 bases, V lost 3 bases, and 5 bases had no gene match. The CDR3 is made up of 14 amino acids. CDR3 region: CAISEARGVYGYTF. CDR3 sequence (DNA): TGTGCCATCAGTGAAGCCAGGGGGGTCTATGGCTACACCTTC.

This clone showed up just once. The rearrangement uses TRBV18 and TRBJ2-1, with TRBD2 matching over 7 bases. The CDR3 covers 16 residues. Germline CDR1 is KGHSH and CDR2 is LQKENI. V shed 0 bases, J shed 8 bases, and the junction held 10 bases outside the gene matches. As DNA, the CDR3 is TGTGCCAGCTCACCACCCCTGGGGGGGATACTTGATGAGCAGTTCTTC. It codes for CASSPPLGGILDEQFF. The full variable domain, rest sourced from reference TRBV18 and TRBJ2-1, is NAGVMQNPRHLVRRRGQEARLRCSPMKGHSHVYWYRQLPEEGLKFMVYLQKENIIDESGMPKERFSAEFPKEGPSILRIQQVVRGDSAAYFCASSPPLGGILDEQFFGPGTRLTVL.

This chain uses TRBV15 with TRBJ1-2, with a weak D call TRBD1 (5 bases). Trimming took 0 bases from V and 7 from J, leaving 12 bases between them. The length of the CDR3 is 14 residues. Germline CDR1 is LNHNV and CDR2 is YYDKDF (reference sequence). The CDR3, as DNA: TGTGCCACCAGCAGAGATCGGGAGGGGTCTGGCTACACCTTC. Translating gives CATSRDREGSGYTF.

The rearrangement joins TRBV18 to TRBJ1-1; D unclear. The V and J ends lost 3 bases and 2 bases respectively, with 7 bases between them. Per the germline V gene, CDR1 is KGHSH and CDR2 is LQKENI. There are 13 residues in the CDR3. In nucleotides, the CDR3 is TGTGCCAGCTCACCTGCGGGAAACACTGAAGCTTTCTTT. It codes for CASSPAGNTEAFF.

This chain connects TRBV9 to TRBJ2-5, with D tentatively TRBD2 (5 bases). The better agreement between TRBJ2-7 and the DNA end casts doubt on the J call. Germline V lookup: CDR1 SGDLS, CDR2 YYNGEE. This CDR3 region has 15 residues. The CDR3 nucleotides are TGTGCCAGCAGCGTAGAACTAGGACCAACCTACGAGCAGTACTTC. It encodes CASSVELGPTYEQYF.

V usage is TRBV7-2 and J usage is TRBJ1-6; no firm D call. The V and J ends lost 0 bases and 7 bases respectively, with 10 bases between them. Per germline, CDR1 SGHTA and CDR2 FQGNSA. The CDR3 length is 15 residues. DNA for the CDR3: TGTGCCAGCAGCTTAGCAGCCCCCTGGAATTCACCCCTCCACTTT. This encodes CASSLAAPWNSPLHF. Combining the CDR3 with reference TRBV7-2 and TRBJ1-6 gives the whole variable domain GAGVSQSPSNKVTEKGKDVELRCDPISGHTALYWYRQSLGQGLEFLIYFQGNSAPDKSGLPSDRFSAERTGGSVSTLTIQRTQQEDSAVYLCASSLAAPWNSPLHFGNGTRLTVT.

The V and J genes are TRBV9 and TRBJ2-5; 10 bases align to TRBD2. There are 15 residues in the CDR3. Germline CDR1 is SGDLS and CDR2 is YYNGEE. The V gene end was trimmed by 4 bases and the J gene end by 2 bases; junction bases not matched to a gene: 5. Here the CDR3 reads CASSSSGGTQETQYF. CDR3 coding DNA: TGTGCCAGCAGCTCTAGCGGGGGCACTCAAGAGACCCAGTACTTC.

The chain carries TRBV6-6 and TRBJ1-6; maybe TRBD1 (6 bases). CDR1 is MNHNY and CDR2 is SVGAGI in the germline V gene (reference sequence). This CDR3 is 14 amino acids long. Trimming left V 8 bases short and J 7 bases short, with 15 bases between. In DNA, the CDR3 is TGTGCCAGCGCTACCCGGACAGTAAATTCACCCCTCCACTTT. It codes for CASATRTVNSPLHF.

The chain is built from TRBV9 and TRBJ1-3; the D gene is possibly TRBD1 (5 bases). Per the germline V gene, CDR1 is SGDLS and CDR2 is YYNGEE. This CDR3 has 14 amino acids. Trimming pared 3 bases from V and 3 bases from J, leaving 10 bases between. The CDR3 region has the DNA TGTGCCAGCAGCGAGCAGGGTGGTGGAAACACCATATATTTT. This translates into CASSEQGGGNTIYF. The complete variable domain, with remaining parts taken from reference TRBV9 and TRBJ1-3, reads DSGVTQTPKHLITATGQRVTLRCSPRSGDLSVYWYQQSLDQGLQFLIQYYNGEERAKGNILERFSAQQFPDLHSELNLSSLELGDSALYFCASSEQGGGNTIYFGEGSWLTVV.

The J gene is TRBJ2-7, the V gene TRBV7-2; 7 nucleotides match TRBD2. Germline V lookup: CDR1 SGHTA, CDR2 FQGNSA. The CDR3 has 14 residues. V gave up 5 bases and J gave up 5 bases; unmatched junction bases: 9. The CDR3 coding sequence is TGTGCCAGCAGCGCCAGACTAGCAATAAACGAGCAGTACTTC. It specifies CASSARLAINEQYF.

The chain carries TRBV11-2 and TRBJ1-6; D remains unclear. This CDR3 spans 13 amino acids. The germline CDR1 and CDR2 sequences are SGHAT and FQNNGV. The ends were cut back, 5 bases at V and 10 bases at J, with 12 bases in the middle. The DNA for the CDR3 is TGTGCCAGCAGCGCAGGAGGCTGGTCACCCCTCCACTTT. The encoded protein is CASSAGGWSPLHF. Based on the CDR3 plus reference TRBV11-2 and TRBJ1-6, the full variable domain is EAGVAQSPRYKIIEKRQSVAFWCNPISGHATLYWYQQILGQGPKLLIQFQNNGVVDDSQLPKDRFSAERLKGVDSTLKIQPAKLEDSAVYLCASSAGGWSPLHFGNGTRLTVT.

The genes are TRBV5-3 and TRBJ2-1; the match to TRBD1 covers 7 bases. TRBV5-3 is recorded as an ORF, its role being uncertain. After removal of 4 bases from V and 8 bases from J, the junction contained 6 bases not matched to a gene. The CDR3 spans 13 residues. This chain's CDR3 is CARSPKGAYEQFF. CDR3 in DNA: TGTGCCAGAAGCCCTAAGGGGGCCTATGAGCAGTTCTTC.

V usage is TRBV20-1 and J usage is TRBJ1-2; D call uncertain. This CDR3 is built from 11 residues. The V gene's germline CDR1 is DFQATT and CDR2 SNEGSKA (reference sequence). V dropped 5 bases and J dropped 8 bases, with 12 bases sitting between them. The CDR3 bases are TGCAGTGCTTACGGACTCTGGGGCTACACCTTC. Encoded protein: CSAYGLWGYTF.

This clone has just one count. The chain uses TRBV7-2 and TRBJ2-2; 12 bases line up with TRBD1. CDR3 length equals 16 residues. Looked up from germline, CDR1 is SGHTA and CDR2 is FQGNSA. The junction had 2 bases not matched to a gene; V was cut back by 1 base and J by 5 bases. The CDR3 is CASSLGGQGATGELFF. The DNA for the CDR3 is TGTGCCAGCAGCTTAGGGGGACAGGGGGCTACCGGGGAGCTGTTTTTT.

This clone was observed a few times. The rearrangement uses TRBV11-3 and TRBJ1-1; D might be TRBD1 (5 bases). The V end lost 2 bases, the J end lost 4 bases, and 8 bases lay between the germline ends. Germline V gives CDR1 SGHNT, CDR2 YENEEA. This CDR3 spans 13 amino acids. The CDR3, as DNA: TGTGCCAGCAGCTTAACAGGAACCACTGAAGCTTTCTTT. Encoded protein: CASSLTGTTEAFF.

The chain has TRBV7-9 and TRBJ1-6, with D unresolved. The V and J ends lost 7 bases and 14 bases respectively, with 15 bases between them. The CDR3 extends over 12 amino acids. The germline V gene encodes CDR1 SEHNR and CDR2 FQNEAQ (reference sequence). Here the CDR3 DNA reads TGTGCCAGCACCCCCATCGGGTCTACCCTCCACTTT. Translation gives CASTPIGSTLHF.

This clone was counted a few times. The rearrangement links TRBV2 to TRBJ2-5; 8 bases align to TRBD1. The CDR3 is 13 amino acids. CDR1 SNHLY and CDR2 FYNNEI come from the germline V gene. The ends lost 8 bases at V and 2 bases at J; junction bases unmatched: 4. The CDR3 DNA follows: TGTGCCAGCGAGAGACAGGGGCAAGAGACCCAGTACTTC. Residues: CASERQGQETQYF.

This rearrangement joins TRBV5-1 to TRBJ2-5; D perhaps matches TRBD1 (6 bases). The CDR3 consists of 14 residues. V was cut by 4 bases and J by 1 base, with 11 bases left in between. Germline CDR1 reads SGHRS; CDR2 reads YFSETQ. This CDR3 is CASSPGHPQETQYF. The CDR3 DNA sequence: TGCGCCAGCAGCCCGGGACATCCCCAAGAGACCCAGTACTTC.